The present T cell receptor beta chain was sequenced within a study of blood T cell repertoires in COVID-19. The table came from immunoSEQ multiplex PCR; TCRdb's copy has only in-frame clones and leaves some out. The sample records about 160,000 clones, 87% being singletons. This clone was seen more than once but under ten times. Trimming pared 4 bases from V and 3 bases from J, leaving 13 bases between. CDR1 is LGHDT, CDR2 YNNKEL, per germline (reference sequence). The CDR3 spans 14 residues. The J gene is TRBJ2-7, the V gene TRBV3-1 (or the pseudogene TRBV3-2); the D gene is possibly TRBD1 (6 bases). Specimen: peripheral blood. This receptor was identified in a woman aged 60-75 years with active or convalescent COVID-19. CDR3 amino acids: CASSPSPQGYEQYF. CDR3 nucleotide sequence: TGTGCCAGCAGCCCATCACCACAGGGCTACGAGCAGTACTTC.